The 9 T cell receptor beta chains presented below share a single source sample, sequenced in a study of T cells in Graves' hyperthyroidism and ophthalmopathy. RNA transcripts provided the source from which TCR beta CDR3 regions were amplified. First-round RT-PCR with HTBI primers amplified the TCR CDR3 region. TCRdb re-derived calls from the multiplex PCR reads in MiXCR, one entry per CDR3 protein. The data show approximately 690,000 distinct CDR3 sequences, around 15% seen once. The sequenced sample consisted of blood. These receptors all stem from a woman aged 45-60 years with Graves' ophthalmopathy.

This clonotype has ten or more counts. The rearrangement uses TRBV20-1 and TRBJ2-1; 13 nucleotides align to TRBD2. CDR1 and CDR2 (germline): DFQATT, SNEGSKA (reference sequence). J was trimmed by 8 bases and V by 6 bases; bases with no gene match: 4. The CDR3 length is 13 residues. Written as DNA, the CDR3 is TGCAGTGCCCGGACTAGCGGGAGACATGAGCAGTTCTTC. Translation gives CSARTSGRHEQFF.

This clonotype occurred many times. This sequence joins TRBV12-3 or TRBV12-4 and TRBJ2-1; D possibly corresponds to TRBD1 (6 bases). The CDR3 is made up of 15 amino acids. V dropped 2 bases and J dropped 4 bases, with 12 bases sitting between them. CDR3 nucleotides: TGTGCCAGCAGTTTAAGGACAGTGAGTTACAATGAGCAGTTCTTC. Residues: CASSLRTVSYNEQFF.

This clonotype was seen repeatedly, ten times or more. The CDR3 DNA follows: TGTGCCAGCAGACTAGCGGGAGTGGACGAGCAGTACTTC. Encoded protein: CASRLAGVDEQYF. The rearrangement links TRBV7-2 to TRBJ2-7; 11 bases are shared with TRBD2. With V trimmed by 6 bases and J by 5 bases, 3 bases remained unmatched. This CDR3 is built from 13 residues. Germline V lookup: CDR1 SGHTA, CDR2 FQGNSA.

Ten or more counts support this clonotype. The chain uses TRBV7-6 and TRBJ2-7; TRBD2 might be the D (5 bases). V shed 4 bases and J shed 7 bases, with 20 bases lying between them. The CDR3 is 15 residues long. Germline V gives CDR1 SGHVS, CDR2 FNYEAQ. The CDR3 nucleotides are TGTGCCAGCAGCTCCGGACTTGGCCCTTCGGGTGAGCAGTACTTC. Translated: CASSSGLGPSGEQYF.

This clonotype has a handful of counts. The chain is built from TRBV27 and TRBJ2-7; D is perhaps TRBD1 (5 bases). Trimming removed 5 bases from V and 3 bases from J, with 20 bases in between. Germline CDR1 MNHEY, CDR2 SMNVEV (reference sequence). The CDR3 has 16 amino acids. CDR3 sequence reads: CASSPISPQGYYEQYF. CDR3 DNA: TGTGCCAGCAGTCCCATATCCCCCCAGGGTTACTACGAGCAGTACTTC.

This clonotype was seen a few times. The V call is TRBV28, the J call TRBJ2-2, with D perhaps matching TRBD1 (6 bases). V dropped 3 bases and J dropped 6 bases, with 11 bases sitting between them. This CDR3 has 14 amino acids. The germline V gene encodes CDR1 MDHEN and CDR2 SYDVKM. CDR3 sequence: CASSFGGQPGELFF. CDR3 coding DNA: TGTGCCAGCAGTTTTGGGGGCCAACCCGGGGAGCTGTTTTTT.

The V gene is TRBV7-2, the J gene TRBJ1-2, with TRBD1 identical over 9 bases. The germline CDR1 and CDR2 sequences are SGHTA and FQGNSA. The CDR3 contains 15 residues. The junction had 11 bases not matched to a gene; V was cut back by 5 bases and J by 7 bases. The CDR3 DNA reads as TGTGCCAGCAGCCACTCCACAGGGGGCTTGGGTGGCTACACCTTC. Translated, it gives CASSHSTGGLGGYTF.

This clonotype was found many times. This CDR3 is CASGFGLSTDTQYF. CDR3 in DNA: TGTGCTAGTGGTTTCGGGCTCAGCACAGATACGCAGTATTTT. This sequence joins TRBV12-5 and TRBJ2-3; D unclear. CDR3 length equals 14 residues. V lost 3 bases and J lost 0, with 7 bases in between. Germline V gene lookup returns CDR1 LGHNT and CDR2 FRNRAP.

This clonotype was observed at least ten times. The rearrangement links TRBV7-8 to TRBJ2-7; no clear D. Germline CDR1 and CDR2: SGHVS and FQNEAQ. The CDR3 has 11 amino acids. The V end lost 5 bases, the J end lost 7 bases, and 9 bases lay between the germline ends. This CDR3 reads CASSPALEQYF. CDR3 nucleotide sequence: TGTGCCAGCAGCCCAGCCCTGGAGCAGTACTTC.